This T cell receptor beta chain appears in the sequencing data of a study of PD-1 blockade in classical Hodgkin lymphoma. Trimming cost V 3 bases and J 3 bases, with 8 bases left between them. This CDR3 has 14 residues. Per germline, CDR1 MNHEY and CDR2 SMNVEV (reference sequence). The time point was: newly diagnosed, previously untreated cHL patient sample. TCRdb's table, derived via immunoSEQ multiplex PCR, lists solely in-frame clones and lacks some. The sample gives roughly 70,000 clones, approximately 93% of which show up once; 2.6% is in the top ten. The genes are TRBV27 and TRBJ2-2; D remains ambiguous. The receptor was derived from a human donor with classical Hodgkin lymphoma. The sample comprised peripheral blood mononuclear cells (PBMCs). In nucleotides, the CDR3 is TGTGCCAGCAGTTTGGGTGTAGACACCGGGGAGCTGTTTTTT. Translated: CASSLGVDTGELFF.